The 20 T cell receptor beta chains presented below share a single source sample, sequenced in a study of T cell clones after liver transplantation. Sequenced by immunoSEQ multiplex PCR; TCRdb stores in-frame clones only, minus some. Found here are over 70,000 clones, under 90% of them singletons; the top ten hold 0.79%. Sequencing used CD4+ T cells from blood, obtained 12 months after liver transplant. These receptor sequences come from a human patient who received a liver transplant. Some T cells here may be from the graft donor.

V is TRBV12-5 and J is TRBJ2-7; 8 positions agree with TRBD2. Germline V lookup: CDR1 LGHNT, CDR2 FRNRAP. The CDR3 covers 14 residues. Unmatched junction bases numbered 6, after V lost 7 bases and J lost 1 base. The CDR3 reads CASANSGSSYEQYF. As DNA, the CDR3 is TGTGCTAGTGCCAACAGCGGGAGTTCCTACGAGCAGTACTTC.

Only one count was recorded for this clone. Distinct nucleotide sequences in the sample also encode this CDR3. This rearrangement joins TRBV27 to TRBJ1-5; D is perhaps TRBD1 (5 bases). This CDR3 region has 14 residues. CDR1 and CDR2 (germline): MNHEY, SMNVEV (reference sequence). V was shortened by 4 bases and J by 2 bases, with 9 bases between the two germline ends. The DNA of the CDR3 is TGTGCCAGCAGTTCCCGAGGGGGCAATCAGCCCCAGCATTTT. This sequence encodes CASSSRGGNQPQHF.

This chain connects TRBV5-1 to TRBJ2-7; 7 bases line up with TRBD2. The CDR3 contains 14 residues. Germline V CDR1 and CDR2: SGHRS, YFSETQ. The V and J ends lost 4 bases and 3 bases, in that order; junction bases with no gene match: 7. The CDR3: CASSVPTSSYEQYF. CDR3 bases: TGCGCCAGCAGCGTTCCGACTAGCAGCTACGAGCAGTACTTC.

This clone was counted a few times. Other DNA sequences in this sample translate to the same CDR3. The gene calls are TRBV6-1 and TRBJ2-7; D gene unclear. Trimming removed 4 bases at V and 2 bases at J, with 3 bases between. The CDR3 is 11 residues long. Germline V gene data show CDR1 as MNHNS and CDR2 as SASEGT. The CDR3 nucleotides are TGTGCCAGCAGTGGTGCCTACGAGCAGTACTTC. Translation: CASSGAYEQYF.

This clone was seen only a few times. This sequence joins TRBV7-6 and TRBJ1-4; 7 positions match TRBD1. This CDR3 comprises 14 residues. After removal of 5 bases from V and 3 bases from J, the junction contained 3 bases not matched to a gene. Per the germline V gene, CDR1 is SGHVS and CDR2 is FNYEAQ. Written as DNA, the CDR3 is TGTGCCAGCAGCCCTGGACAGGCTAATGAAAAACTGTTTTTT. This translates into CASSPGQANEKLFF.

This chain links TRBV28 with TRBJ2-3; unclear D gene. V lost 5 bases and J lost 4, with 7 bases in between. From germline, CDR1 is MDHEN and CDR2 SYDVKM. This CDR3 spans 12 amino acids. The CDR3 spells CASSHYPDTQYF. As DNA, the CDR3 is TGTGCCAGCAGTCATTACCCAGATACGCAGTATTTT.

The rearrangement links TRBV5-4 to TRBJ1-1, with 8 bases fitting TRBD1. CDR1 SGHNT and CDR2 YYREEE come from the germline V gene (reference sequence). V shed 0 bases, J shed 11 bases, and the junction held 9 bases outside the gene matches. The CDR3 is 14 amino acids. The CDR3 sequence: CASSLAVQGAEAFF. Here the CDR3 DNA reads TGTGCCAGCAGCTTGGCCGTCCAGGGGGCCGAGGCTTTCTTT.

The chain combines TRBV19 with TRBJ2-7; 8 bases align to TRBD2. J gave up 0 bases and V 2 bases, and 3 bases lay outside the gene matches. The length of the CDR3 is 15 residues. Germline lookup yields CDR1 LNHDA and CDR2 SQIVND (reference sequence). CDR3 protein: CASSIYSGASYEQYF. In DNA form, the CDR3 reads TGTGCCAGTAGTATATATAGCGGGGCCTCCTACGAGCAGTACTTC.

This chain connects TRBV6-1 to TRBJ1-1, with D hard to call. The CDR3 is 13 residues long. Looked up from germline, CDR1 is MNHNS and CDR2 is SASEGT. Trimming removed 7 bases from V and 1 base from J, with 10 bases in between. CDR3 amino acids: CASNRLTNTEAFF. The CDR3 DNA follows: TGTGCCAGCAACAGACTCACGAACACTGAAGCTTTCTTT.

V usage is TRBV5-1 and J usage is TRBJ1-3, with 7 bases identical to TRBD1. The CDR3 is 17 residues long. V lost 4 bases to trimming and J lost 4 bases; unmatched junction nucleotides: 14. Looked up from germline, CDR1 is SGHRS and CDR2 is YFSETQ. The CDR3 DNA sequence: TGCGCCAGCAGCCCTAGACAGGGCTCTCTGGAGGGAAACACCATATATTTT. Translating it yields CASSPRQGSLEGNTIYF.

The J gene is TRBJ2-1, the V gene TRBV7-9; D is undetermined. CDR1 and CDR2 (germline): SEHNR, FQNEAQ (reference sequence). Between the trimmed V and J ends, which lost 0 bases and 9 bases, there was a span of 9 bases. This CDR3 has 13 residues. CDR3 coding DNA: TGTGCCAGCAGCTTAGCGCTGTTAGCTGAGCAGTTCTTC. Translated: CASSLALLAEQFF.

The rearrangement uses TRBV7-2 and TRBJ2-7; no clear D gene. The CDR3 spans 15 residues. Trimming pared 5 bases from V and 2 bases from J, leaving 16 bases between. Germline V gene data show CDR1 as SGHTA and CDR2 as FQGNSA. This chain's CDR3 is CASSPTSGPTYEQYF. The CDR3 DNA reads TGTGCCAGCAGCCCGACCTCTGGCCCAACCTACGAGCAGTACTTC.

The J gene is TRBJ2-1, the V gene TRBV5-6, with 9 nucleotides matching TRBD2. Germline V gives CDR1 SGHDT, CDR2 YYEEEE. V lost 0 bases to trimming and J lost 7 bases; unmatched junction nucleotides: 11. This CDR3 spans 17 amino acids. The CDR3 sequence: CASSLAPWREGKNEQFF. DNA for the CDR3: TGTGCCAGCAGCTTGGCCCCCTGGCGGGAGGGTAAGAATGAGCAGTTCTTC. The full variable domain, its missing parts supplied by reference TRBV5-6 and TRBJ2-1, is DAGVTQSPTHLIKTRGQQVTLRCSPKSGHDTVSWYQQALGQGPQFIFQYYEEEERQRGNFPDRFSGHQFPNYSSELNVNALLLGDSALYLCASSLAPWREGKNEQFFGPGTRLTVL.

To note about this clone: Other nucleotide sequences from this sample produce the same CDR3. The rearrangement uses TRBV18 and TRBJ2-5, with D unresolved. From germline, CDR1 is KGHSH and CDR2 LQKENI. CDR3 size: 12 residues. Trimming cost V 3 bases and J 1 base, with 3 bases left between them. The CDR3 loop reads CASSPLQETQYF. The DNA of the CDR3 is TGTGCCAGCTCACCCCTCCAAGAGACCCAGTACTTC.

The chain is built from TRBV4-3 and TRBJ1-2; D remains unclear. Trimming stripped 2 bases from V and 4 bases from J, with 17 bases between. Germline CDR1 reads LGHNA; CDR2 reads YSLEER. The CDR3 contains 16 residues. The CDR3 nucleotides are TGCGCCAGCAGCCAACTCGCTTCGGTTCTGAGCTATGGCTACACCTTC. The encoded protein is CASSQLASVLSYGYTF.

This chain uses TRBV6-6 with TRBJ1-1; 10 nucleotides align to TRBD1. CDR3 length equals 13 residues. V shed 5 bases, J shed 5 bases, and the junction held 2 bases outside the gene matches. Per germline, CDR1 MNHNY and CDR2 SVGAGI (reference sequence). CDR3 DNA: TGTGCCAGCAGTACGGACAGGGGGACTGAAGCTTTCTTT. Encoded protein: CASSTDRGTEAFF.

This chain links TRBV5-1 with TRBJ1-1, with no clear D. Per germline, CDR1 SGHRS and CDR2 YFSETQ. Trimming took 5 bases from V and 0 from J, leaving 11 bases between them. The CDR3 loop spans 14 amino acids. The CDR3, as DNA: TGCGCCAGCAGTCTGACATATATGAACACTGAAGCTTTCTTT. Translated: CASSLTYMNTEAFF.

The CDR3 loop reads CAWIRGTGVLTNYGYTF. The CDR3 DNA reads as TGTGCCTGGATCCGCGGGACAGGGGTTCTTACGAACTATGGCTACACCTTC. This sequence joins TRBV30 and TRBJ1-2; 10 bases line up with TRBD1. Germline values: CDR1 GTSNPN, CDR2 SVGIG (reference sequence). V lost 4 bases, J lost 2 bases, and 13 bases stayed unmatched. CDR3 length: 17 residues.

J is TRBJ2-5 and V is TRBV28; 11 bases are a match to TRBD2. CDR1 MDHEN and CDR2 SYDVKM come from the germline V gene. Trimming took 11 bases from V and 4 from J; bases not matched to a gene: 6. The CDR3 totals 13 residues. The CDR3 loop reads CAGRLAGTETQYF. In nucleotides, the CDR3 is TGTGCCGGCCGACTAGCGGGGACAGAGACCCAGTACTTC.

The chain joins TRBV5-1 to TRBJ1-2, with a possible D match to TRBD1 (6 bases). The CDR3 has 14 residues. Germline CDR1 SGHRS, CDR2 YFSETQ. The ends were cut back, 2 bases at V and 2 bases at J, with 10 bases in the middle. CDR3 loop: CASSFSGGNYGYTF. Here the CDR3 DNA reads TGCGCCAGCAGCTTTTCTGGGGGCAACTATGGCTACACCTTC.